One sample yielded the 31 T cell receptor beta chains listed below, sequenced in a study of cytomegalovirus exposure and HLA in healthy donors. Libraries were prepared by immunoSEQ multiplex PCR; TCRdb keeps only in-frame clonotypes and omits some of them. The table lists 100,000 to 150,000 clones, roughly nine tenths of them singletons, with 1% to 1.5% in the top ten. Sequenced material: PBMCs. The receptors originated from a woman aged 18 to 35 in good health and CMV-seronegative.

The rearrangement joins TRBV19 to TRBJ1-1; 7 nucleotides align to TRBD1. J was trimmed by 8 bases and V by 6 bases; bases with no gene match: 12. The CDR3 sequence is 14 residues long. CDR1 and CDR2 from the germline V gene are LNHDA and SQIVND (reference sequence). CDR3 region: CASRDPGQLLEAFF. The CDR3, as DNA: TGTGCCAGTAGGGACCCGGGACAGCTCCTGGAAGCTTTCTTT.

For the CDR3, the DNA is TGCAGCGTGACGACTAGCGGGGGGAGCACAGATACGCAGTATTTT. Translated: CSVTTSGGSTDTQYF. The genes are TRBV29-1 and TRBJ2-3, with 13 nucleotides matching TRBD2. The V segment lost 6 bases and the J segment 0 bases; nucleotides outside the gene matches: 3. Germline CDR1 reads SQVTM; CDR2 reads ANQGSEA. The CDR3 runs to 15 residues.

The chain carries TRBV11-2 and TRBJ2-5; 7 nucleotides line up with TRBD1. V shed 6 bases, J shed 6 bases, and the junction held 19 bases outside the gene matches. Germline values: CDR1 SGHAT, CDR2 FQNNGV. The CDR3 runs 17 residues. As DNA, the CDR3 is TGTGCCAGCAGGTCAATACAGGGGTCTAGTTTCTTGAAGACCCAGTACTTC. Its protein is CASRSIQGSSFLKTQYF.

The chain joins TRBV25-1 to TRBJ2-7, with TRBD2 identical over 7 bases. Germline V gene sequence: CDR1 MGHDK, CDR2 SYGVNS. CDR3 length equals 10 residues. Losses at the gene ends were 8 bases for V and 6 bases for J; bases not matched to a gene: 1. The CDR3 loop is CASSGGEQYF. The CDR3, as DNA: TGTGCCAGCTCGGGGGGCGAGCAGTACTTC.

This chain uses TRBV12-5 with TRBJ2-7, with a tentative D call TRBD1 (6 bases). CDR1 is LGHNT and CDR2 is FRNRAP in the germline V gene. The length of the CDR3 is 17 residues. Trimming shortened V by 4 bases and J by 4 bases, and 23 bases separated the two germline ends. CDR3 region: CASGSPPGTSDQYEQYF. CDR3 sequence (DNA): TGTGCTAGTGGTTCCCCCCCCGGGACATCGGACCAGTACGAGCAGTACTTC.

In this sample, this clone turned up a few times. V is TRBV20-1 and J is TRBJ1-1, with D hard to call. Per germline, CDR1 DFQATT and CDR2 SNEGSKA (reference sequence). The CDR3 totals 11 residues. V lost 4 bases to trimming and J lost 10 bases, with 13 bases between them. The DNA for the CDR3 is TGCAGTGCTACCTCCGTAAACTTAGCTTTCTTT. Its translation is CSATSVNLAFF.

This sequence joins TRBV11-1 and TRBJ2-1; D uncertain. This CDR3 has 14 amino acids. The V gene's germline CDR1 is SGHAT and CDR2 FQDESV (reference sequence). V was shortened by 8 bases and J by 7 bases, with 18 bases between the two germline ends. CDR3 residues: CASSFIQRRNEQFF. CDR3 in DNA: TGTGCCAGCTCATTCATCCAGCGAAGGAATGAGCAGTTCTTC.

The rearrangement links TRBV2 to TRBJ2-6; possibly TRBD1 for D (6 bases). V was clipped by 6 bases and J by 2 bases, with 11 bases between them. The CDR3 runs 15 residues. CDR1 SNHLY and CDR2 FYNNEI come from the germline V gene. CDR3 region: CASSIQGTGANVLTF. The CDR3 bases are TGTGCCAGCAGCATACAGGGCACTGGGGCCAACGTCCTGACTTTC.

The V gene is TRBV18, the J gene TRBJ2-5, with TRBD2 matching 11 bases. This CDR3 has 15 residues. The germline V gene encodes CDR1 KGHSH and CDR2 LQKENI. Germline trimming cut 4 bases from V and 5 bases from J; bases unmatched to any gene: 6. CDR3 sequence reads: CASSQLTSGVETQYF. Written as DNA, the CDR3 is TGTGCCAGCTCACAGCTGACTAGCGGGGTGGAGACCCAGTACTTC.

CDR3 amino acids: CASSFGLNTEAFF. CDR3 in DNA: TGTGCCAGCAGTTTCGGGTTGAACACTGAAGCTTTCTTT. The rearrangement uses TRBV27 and TRBJ1-1; D not certain. Germline-derived CDR1 and CDR2 are MNHEY and SMNVEV (reference sequence). The V end lost 3 bases, the J end lost 0 bases, and 5 bases lay between the germline ends. CDR3 length: 13 amino acids.

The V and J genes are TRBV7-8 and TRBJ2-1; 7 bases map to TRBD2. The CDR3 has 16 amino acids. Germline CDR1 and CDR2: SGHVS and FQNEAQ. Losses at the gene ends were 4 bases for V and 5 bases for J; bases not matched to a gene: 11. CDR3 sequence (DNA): TGTGCCAGCAGCTCCCCTGACCGGGGGGATAACAATGAGCAGTTCTTC. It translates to CASSSPDRGDNNEQFF. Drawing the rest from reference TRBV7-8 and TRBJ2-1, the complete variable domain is GAGVSQSPRYKVAKRGQDVALRCDPISGHVSLFWYQQALGQGPEFLTYFQNEAQLDKSGLPSDRFFAERPEGSVSTLKIQRTQQEDSAVYLCASSSPDRGDNNEQFFGPGTRLTVL.

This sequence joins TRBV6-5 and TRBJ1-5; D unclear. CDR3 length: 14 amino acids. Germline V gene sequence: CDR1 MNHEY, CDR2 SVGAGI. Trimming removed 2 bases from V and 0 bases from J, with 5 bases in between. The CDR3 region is CASSYGDSNQPQHF. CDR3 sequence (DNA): TGTGCCAGCAGTTACGGAGATAGCAATCAGCCCCAGCATTTT.

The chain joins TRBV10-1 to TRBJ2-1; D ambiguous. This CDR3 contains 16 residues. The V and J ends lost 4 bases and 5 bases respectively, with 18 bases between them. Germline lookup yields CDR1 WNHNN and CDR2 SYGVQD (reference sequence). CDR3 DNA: TGCGCCAGCAGTGGAGGCCCAGCTCTACAACACAATGAGCAGTTCTTC. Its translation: CASSGGPALQHNEQFF.

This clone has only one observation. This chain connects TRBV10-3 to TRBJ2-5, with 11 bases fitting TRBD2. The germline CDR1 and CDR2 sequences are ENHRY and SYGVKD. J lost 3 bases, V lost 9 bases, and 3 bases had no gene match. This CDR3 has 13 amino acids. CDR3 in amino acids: CAITSGSKETQYF. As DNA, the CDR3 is TGTGCCATTACTAGCGGGAGCAAAGAGACCCAGTACTTC.

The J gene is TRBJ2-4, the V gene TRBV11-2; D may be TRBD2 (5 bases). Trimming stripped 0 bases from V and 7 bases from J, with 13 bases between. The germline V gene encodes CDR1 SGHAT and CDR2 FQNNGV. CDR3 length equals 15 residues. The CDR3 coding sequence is TGTGCCAGCAGCTTAGAGGAGGCTGTGGAGAACATTCAGTACTTC. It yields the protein CASSLEEAVENIQYF.

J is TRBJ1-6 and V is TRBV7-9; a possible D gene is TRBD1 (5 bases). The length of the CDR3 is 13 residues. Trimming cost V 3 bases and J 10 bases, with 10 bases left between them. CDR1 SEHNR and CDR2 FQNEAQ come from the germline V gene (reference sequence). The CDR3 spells CASSFGPGSPLHF. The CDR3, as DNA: TGTGCCAGCAGCTTTGGGCCAGGGTCACCCCTCCACTTT.

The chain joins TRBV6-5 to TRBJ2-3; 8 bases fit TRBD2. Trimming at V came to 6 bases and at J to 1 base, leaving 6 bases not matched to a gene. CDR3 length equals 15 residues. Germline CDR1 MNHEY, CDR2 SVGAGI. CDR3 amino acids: CASSARGGGTDTQYF. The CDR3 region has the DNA TGTGCCAGCAGCGCACGGGGGGGTGGCACAGATACGCAGTATTTT.

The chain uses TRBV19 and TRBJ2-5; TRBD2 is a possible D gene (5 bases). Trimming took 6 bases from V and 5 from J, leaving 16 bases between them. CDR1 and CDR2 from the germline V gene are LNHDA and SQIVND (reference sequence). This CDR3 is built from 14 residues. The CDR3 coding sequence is TGTGCCAGTAGCAATGCCGGGGTTGGGGAGACCCAGTACTTC. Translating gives CASSNAGVGETQYF. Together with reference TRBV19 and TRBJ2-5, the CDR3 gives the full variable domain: DGGITQSPKYLFRKEGQNVTLSCEQNLNHDAMYWYRQDPGQGLRLIYYSQIVNDFQKGDIAEGYSVSREKKESFPLTVTSAQKNPTAFYLCASSNAGVGETQYFGPGTRLLVL.

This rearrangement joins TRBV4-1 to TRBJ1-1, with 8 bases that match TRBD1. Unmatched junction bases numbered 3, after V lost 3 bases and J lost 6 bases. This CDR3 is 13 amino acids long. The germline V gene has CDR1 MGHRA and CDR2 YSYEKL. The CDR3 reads CASSHAGGPEAFF. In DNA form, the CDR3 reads TGCGCCAGCAGCCATGCAGGGGGCCCTGAAGCTTTCTTT.

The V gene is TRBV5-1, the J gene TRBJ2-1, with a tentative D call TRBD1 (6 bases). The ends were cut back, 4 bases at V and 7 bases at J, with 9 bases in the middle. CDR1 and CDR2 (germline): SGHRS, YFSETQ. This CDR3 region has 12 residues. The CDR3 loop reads CASSVQGNEQFF. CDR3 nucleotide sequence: TGCGCCAGCAGCGTCCAGGGGAATGAGCAGTTCTTC.

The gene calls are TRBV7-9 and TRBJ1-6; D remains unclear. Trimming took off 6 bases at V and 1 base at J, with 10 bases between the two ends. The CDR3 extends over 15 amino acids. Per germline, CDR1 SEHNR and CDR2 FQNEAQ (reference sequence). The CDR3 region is CASSNRESYNSPLHF. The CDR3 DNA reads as TGTGCCAGCAGTAACCGGGAGTCCTATAATTCACCCCTCCACTTT.

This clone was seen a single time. The CDR3 coding sequence is TGTGCCAGCAGTTACGATGCAGGGCGGAACACTGAAGCTTTCTTT. It codes for CASSYDAGRNTEAFF. The V and J genes are TRBV6-5 and TRBJ1-1, with D perhaps matching TRBD1 (5 bases). The length of the CDR3 is 15 residues. Trimming shortened V by 2 bases and J by 1 base, and 11 bases separated the two germline ends. Germline V gene data show CDR1 as MNHEY and CDR2 as SVGAGI.

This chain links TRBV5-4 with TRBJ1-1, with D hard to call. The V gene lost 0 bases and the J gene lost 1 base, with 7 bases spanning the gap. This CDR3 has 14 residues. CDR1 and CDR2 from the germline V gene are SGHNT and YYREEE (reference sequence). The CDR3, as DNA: TGTGCCAGCAGCTTGGTGAGTTCGAACACTGAAGCTTTCTTT. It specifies CASSLVSSNTEAFF.

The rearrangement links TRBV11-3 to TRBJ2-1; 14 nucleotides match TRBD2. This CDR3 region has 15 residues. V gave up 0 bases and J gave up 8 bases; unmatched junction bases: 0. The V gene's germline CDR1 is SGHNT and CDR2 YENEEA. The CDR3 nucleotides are TGTGCCAGCAGCTTAGAGACTAGCGGGGGGGATGAGCAGTTCTTC. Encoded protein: CASSLETSGGDEQFF.

This chain's CDR3 is CATEETGGRSEAFF. Here the CDR3 DNA reads TGTGCCACCGAGGAAACAGGGGGCAGGTCTGAAGCTTTCTTT. The rearrangement uses TRBV27 and TRBJ1-1; 9 bases fit TRBD1. There are 14 residues in the CDR3. Germline lookup yields CDR1 MNHEY and CDR2 SMNVEV (reference sequence). J gave up 6 bases and V 10 bases, and 12 bases lay outside the gene matches.

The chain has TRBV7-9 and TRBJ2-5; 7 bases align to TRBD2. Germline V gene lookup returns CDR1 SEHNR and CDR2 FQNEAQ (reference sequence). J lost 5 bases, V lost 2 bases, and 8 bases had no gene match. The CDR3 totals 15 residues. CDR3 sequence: CASSLRTSWGETQYF. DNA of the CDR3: TGTGCCAGCAGCTTACGGACTAGTTGGGGGGAGACCCAGTACTTC.

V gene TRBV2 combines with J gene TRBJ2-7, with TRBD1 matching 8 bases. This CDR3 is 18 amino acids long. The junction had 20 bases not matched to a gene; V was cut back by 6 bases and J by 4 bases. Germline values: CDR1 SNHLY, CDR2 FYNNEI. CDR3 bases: TGTGCCAGCAGGGGCGGAATCAGGCCGGGGACAGGAGAATACGAGCAGTACTTC. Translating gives CASRGGIRPGTGEYEQYF.

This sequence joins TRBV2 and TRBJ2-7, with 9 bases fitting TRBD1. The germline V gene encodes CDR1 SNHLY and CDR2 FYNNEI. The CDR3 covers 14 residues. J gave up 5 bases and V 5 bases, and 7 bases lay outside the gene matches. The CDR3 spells CASSPTDRGHEQYF. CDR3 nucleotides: TGTGCCAGCAGTCCTACGGACAGGGGCCACGAGCAGTACTTC.

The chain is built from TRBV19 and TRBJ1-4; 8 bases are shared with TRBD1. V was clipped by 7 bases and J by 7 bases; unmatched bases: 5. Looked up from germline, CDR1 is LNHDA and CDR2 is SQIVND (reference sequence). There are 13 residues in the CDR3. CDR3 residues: CASMYRGGEKLFF. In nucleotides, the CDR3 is TGTGCCAGTATGTACAGGGGGGGTGAAAAACTGTTTTTT.

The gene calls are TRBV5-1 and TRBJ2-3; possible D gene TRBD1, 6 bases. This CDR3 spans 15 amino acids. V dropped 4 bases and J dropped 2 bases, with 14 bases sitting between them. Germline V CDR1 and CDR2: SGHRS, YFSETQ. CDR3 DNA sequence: TGCGCCAGCAGCCCAATACAGGGAGACACAGATACGCAGTATTTT. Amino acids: CASSPIQGDTDTQYF.

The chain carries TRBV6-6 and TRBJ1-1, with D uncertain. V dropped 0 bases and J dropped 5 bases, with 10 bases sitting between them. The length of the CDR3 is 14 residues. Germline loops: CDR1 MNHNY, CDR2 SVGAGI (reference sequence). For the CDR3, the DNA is TGTGCCAGCAGTTACTCGATCGGGGATACTGAAGCTTTCTTT. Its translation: CASSYSIGDTEAFF.